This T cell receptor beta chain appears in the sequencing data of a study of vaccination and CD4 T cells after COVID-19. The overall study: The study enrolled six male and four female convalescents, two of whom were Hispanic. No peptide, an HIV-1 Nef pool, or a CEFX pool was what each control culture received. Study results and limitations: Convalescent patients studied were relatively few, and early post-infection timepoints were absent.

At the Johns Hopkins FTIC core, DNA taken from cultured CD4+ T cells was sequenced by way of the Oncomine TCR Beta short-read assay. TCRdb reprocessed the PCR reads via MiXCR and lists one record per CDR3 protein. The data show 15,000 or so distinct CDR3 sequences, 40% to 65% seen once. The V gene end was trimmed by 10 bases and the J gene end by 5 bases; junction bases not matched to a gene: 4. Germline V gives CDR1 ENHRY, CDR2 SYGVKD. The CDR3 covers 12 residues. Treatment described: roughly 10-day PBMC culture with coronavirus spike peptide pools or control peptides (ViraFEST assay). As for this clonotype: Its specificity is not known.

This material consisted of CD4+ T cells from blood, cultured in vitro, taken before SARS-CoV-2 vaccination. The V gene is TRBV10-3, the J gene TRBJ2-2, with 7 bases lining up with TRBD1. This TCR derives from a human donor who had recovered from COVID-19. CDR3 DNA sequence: TGTGCCACCAAGGGGGCTACCGGGGAGCTGTTTTTT. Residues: CATKGATGELFF.